This T cell receptor (beta chain) emerged from a study of cytomegalovirus exposure and HLA in healthy donors. Study-level results: Common viral pathogens seemed to be connected with several of the most significant clusters, according to a later analysis. DRB1 had the most TCR associations and HLA-C the fewest, a later analysis found, with rates varying by HLA locus.

Details on this clone: Antigen specificity is unknown.

There are 17 residues in the CDR3. Trimming took 6 bases from V and 4 from J; bases not matched to a gene: 17. The germline V gene has CDR1 SNHLY and CDR2 FYNNEI. Researchers ran the PCR with 60 Vbeta and 13 Jbeta primers. Here immunoSEQ multiplex PCR was the method, and the copy in TCRdb shows in-frame clones only, minus some. Recorded for this sample: 100,000 to 150,000 clones. This TCR was sampled from a woman between 40 and 55 years old in good health and CMV-seropositive. The chain is built from TRBV2 and TRBJ2-5, with 7 bases identical to TRBD2. Sequenced input: PBMCs. Here the CDR3 reads CASSATMTGGGRETQYF. CDR3 coding DNA: TGTGCCAGCAGCGCGACGATGACGGGAGGTGGGCGAGAGACCCAGTACTTC.